This is a list of T cell receptor beta chains from one sample in a study of response to subunit inactivated influenza vaccine. TCRdb independently ran MiXCR on the RT-PCR reads; one entry per CDR3 protein. The sample lists some 850,000 distinct CDR3 sequences, approximately 18% occurring once. Sample: PBMCs from blood, taken roughly 5 days after vaccination. These receptors came from a man in his fifties or sixties who received an inactivated influenza vaccine. The CDR3 runs from the conserved cysteine through the conserved F or W.

j_call: TRBJ2-2
v_call: TRBV7-2
cdr3_aa: CASSLIHTVNTGELFF

j_call: TRBJ1-1
v_call: TRBV4-2
cdr3_aa: CAMGPGTLRNTEAFF

j_call: TRBJ2-7
v_call: TRBV6-1
cdr3_aa: CASKKRLRDRVHEQYF

j_call: TRBJ1-5
v_call: TRBV27
cdr3_aa: CASSLVRGVGQPQHF

j_call: TRBJ1-2
v_call: TRBV12-3/TRBV12-4
cdr3_aa: CASSPTRDRGRYGYTF

j_call: TRBJ2-5
v_call: TRBV28
cdr3_aa: CASSTRGGQETQYF

j_call: TRBJ2-7
v_call: TRBV5-6
cdr3_aa: CASSMQRYEQYF

j_call: TRBJ2-7
v_call: TRBV5-5
cdr3_aa: CASSIRDSPYEQYF

j_call: TRBJ1-2
v_call: TRBV5-1
cdr3_aa: CASSPRTLYGYTF

j_call: TRBJ2-1
v_call: TRBV4-1
cdr3_aa: CASSQTQGPVDEQFF

j_call: TRBJ2-7
v_call: TRBV6-9
cdr3_aa: CASSYSPRGGYEQYF

j_call: TRBJ2-3
v_call: TRBV9
cdr3_aa: CASSVEGLAGDTQYF

j_call: TRBJ2-7
v_call: TRBV9
cdr3_aa: CASSVAGGLAGGYEQYF

j_call: TRBJ1-5
v_call: TRBV12-3/TRBV12-4
cdr3_aa: CASRAGSQPQHF

j_call: TRBJ1-2
v_call: TRBV6-1
cdr3_aa: CASRDNPNYGYTF

j_call: TRBJ2-6
v_call: TRBV27
cdr3_aa: CASSILGFSGANVLTF

j_call: TRBJ2-3
v_call: TRBV12-3/TRBV12-4
cdr3_aa: CASRRGLAATDTQYF

j_call: TRBJ2-7
v_call: TRBV11-2
cdr3_aa: CASSSTWTSGRGAYEQYF

j_call: TRBJ2-7
v_call: TRBV6-5
cdr3_aa: CASSYSREGAYEQYF

j_call: TRBJ2-3
v_call: TRBV29-1
cdr3_aa: CSVERGTAADTQYF

j_call: TRBJ2-1
v_call: TRBV6-2/TRBV6-3
cdr3_aa: CASSSPGGGAYNEQFF

j_call: TRBJ2-3
v_call: TRBV29-1
cdr3_aa: CSVVRMGLAGESTDTQYF

j_call: TRBJ2-1
v_call: TRBV9
cdr3_aa: CASSSKGTGLYNEQFF

j_call: TRBJ2-1
v_call: TRBV4-3
cdr3_aa: CASSQDENSYNEQFF

j_call: TRBJ2-7
v_call: TRBV4-3
cdr3_aa: CASSQGGQGHEQYF

j_call: TRBJ2-2
v_call: TRBV4-3
cdr3_aa: CASSQGASGGATGELFF

j_call: TRBJ2-5
v_call: TRBV24-1
cdr3_aa: CATSDPTRGARETQYF

j_call: TRBJ2-7
v_call: TRBV20-1
cdr3_aa: CSASGTSDSYEQYF

j_call: TRBJ2-3
v_call: TRBV4-2
cdr3_aa: CASSQDFVSGGVDTQYF

j_call: TRBJ2-5
v_call: TRBV7-9
cdr3_aa: CASSFDIETQYF

j_call: TRBJ1-2
v_call: TRBV7-2
cdr3_aa: CASSLGQGAFYGYTF

j_call: TRBJ2-5
v_call: TRBV5-6
cdr3_aa: CASSLVRGTEETQYF

j_call: TRBJ2-7
v_call: TRBV9
cdr3_aa: CASSSRQGPPYEQYF